One sample yielded the 15 T cell receptor beta chains listed below, sequenced in a study of T cell repertoires in cytomegalovirus infection. Using its own MiXCR run on the reads, TCRdb lists one record per CDR3 protein. The sample yields approximately 500,000 distinct CDR3 sequences, approximately 16% seen once. Sequenced material: CD8+ T cells from PBMCs. The receptor set was obtained from a human donor in good health (CMV status not recorded). Some clones in this sample may be carry-over from other donors' samples.

This clonotype showed up just a few times. V is TRBV27 and J is TRBJ2-1, with TRBD2 matching 12 bases. The V gene's germline CDR1 is MNHEY and CDR2 SMNVEV (reference sequence). J lost 8 bases, V lost 2 bases, and 7 bases had no gene match. The CDR3 spans 16 residues. CDR3 in DNA: TGTGCCAGCAGTTTACCCCGACTAGCGGGAGTACATGAGCAGTTCTTC. Its protein product is CASSLPRLAGVHEQFF.

This clonotype came up many times. The chain links TRBV12-5 to TRBJ2-5; tentatively, D is TRBD2 (6 bases). V was shortened by 2 bases and J by 2 bases, with 15 bases between the two germline ends. CDR3 length equals 16 residues. Germline CDR1 and CDR2: LGHNT and FRNRAP. CDR3: CASGLRDSGPQETQYF. CDR3 sequence (DNA): TGTGCTAGTGGTTTGCGGGATAGCGGACCACAAGAGACCCAGTACTTC.

The chain links TRBV27 to TRBJ2-2; 7 nucleotides align to TRBD2. The V gene's germline CDR1 is MNHEY and CDR2 SMNVEV (reference sequence). Trimming at V came to 3 bases and at J to 0 bases, leaving 10 bases not matched to a gene. This CDR3 spans 18 amino acids. The CDR3 sequence is CASSLSPSGQTNTGELFF. The CDR3 bases are TGTGCCAGCAGTTTGAGTCCTAGCGGCCAGACGAACACCGGGGAGCTGTTTTTT.

This clonotype has just a few counts. V usage is TRBV12-3 or TRBV12-4 and J usage is TRBJ1-5, with TRBD1 matching 11 bases. This CDR3 has 16 residues. V shed 4 bases and J 6 bases; nucleotides not matched to a gene: 8. The DNA for the CDR3 is TGTGCCAGCAGTTGGAGCGGACAGGGGGCTCGTCAGCCCCAGCATTTT. Its translation: CASSWSGQGARQPQHF.

There are many counts of this clonotype. The rearrangement uses TRBV28 and TRBJ1-1; D gene uncertain. From germline, CDR1 is MDHEN and CDR2 SYDVKM. V lost 6 bases, J lost 6 bases, and 14 bases lay in between. This CDR3 region has 13 residues. The CDR3 here is CASRAISGPEAFF. The CDR3 DNA sequence: TGTGCCAGCAGAGCTATCTCAGGCCCTGAAGCTTTCTTT.

This clonotype was observed many times. The V and J genes are TRBV5-6 and TRBJ1-5; unclear D gene. The CDR3 spans 12 residues. In germline, CDR1 is SGHDT, CDR2 YYEEEE. V lost 6 bases and J lost 4, with 8 bases in between. CDR3 amino acids: CASTGNNQPQHF. The CDR3 DNA is TGTGCCAGCACCGGAAATAATCAGCCCCAGCATTTT. Full variable domain (rest looked up from reference TRBV5-6 and TRBJ1-5): DAGVTQSPTHLIKTRGQQVTLRCSPKSGHDTVSWYQQALGQGPQFIFQYYEEEERQRGNFPDRFSGHQFPNYSSELNVNALLLGDSALYLCASTGNNQPQHFGDGTRLSIL.

In this sample, this clonotype turned up many times. The gene calls are TRBV7-8 and TRBJ1-1; D might be TRBD1 (6 bases). CDR1 and CDR2 (germline): SGHVS, FQNEAQ. The V and J ends lost 6 bases and 4 bases respectively, with 18 bases between them. The CDR3 loop spans 15 amino acids. CDR3 loop: CASSSYLQGPTEAFF. The CDR3 DNA reads as TGTGCCAGCAGTTCCTACTTACAGGGTCCCACTGAAGCTTTCTTT.

The sample holds many counts of this clonotype. The chain links TRBV19 to TRBJ1-1; TRBD1 might be the D (5 bases). Germline CDR1 LNHDA, CDR2 SQIVND (reference sequence). Deletions cut 6 bases from V and 0 bases from J, with 14 bases between. The CDR3 totals 15 residues. The CDR3 reads CASSKAGTLNTEAFF. The CDR3 DNA is TGTGCCAGTAGCAAAGCCGGGACGTTGAACACTGAAGCTTTCTTT. The entire variable domain, with the rest obtained from reference TRBV19 and TRBJ1-1, is as follows: DGGITQSPKYLFRKEGQNVTLSCEQNLNHDAMYWYRQDPGQGLRLIYYSQIVNDFQKGDIAEGYSVSREKKESFPLTVTSAQKNPTAFYLCASSKAGTLNTEAFFGQGTRLTVV.

This clonotype was counted many times. The V and J genes are TRBV7-9 and TRBJ2-7, with TRBD2 matching 9 bases. The CDR3 runs 13 residues. CDR1 SEHNR and CDR2 FQNEAQ come from the germline V gene (reference sequence). The J segment lost 5 bases and the V segment lost 5 bases, leaving 4 bases of the junction unmatched. The CDR3 protein is CASSPRGGNEQYF. The CDR3 DNA follows: TGTGCCAGCAGCCCGCGGGGGGGGAACGAGCAGTACTTC.

This clonotype was counted between two and nine times. The rearrangement links TRBV6-1 to TRBJ1-2; D is uncertain. The V and J ends lost 1 base and 4 bases respectively, with 10 bases between them. Germline V gene sequence: CDR1 MNHNS, CDR2 SASEGT. CDR3 length: 14 residues. The CDR3 DNA sequence: TGTGCCAGCAGTGAAGAATCAGTCGGCTATGGCTACACCTTC. Protein sequence: CASSEESVGYGYTF.

The genes are TRBV4-1 and TRBJ1-2; D may be TRBD1 (6 bases). CDR1 is MGHRA, CDR2 YSYEKL, per germline. V was cut by 2 bases and J by 9 bases, with 22 bases left in between. The CDR3 extends over 16 amino acids. CDR3 sequence (DNA): TGCGCCAGCAGCCAACGATGGACAGTCCTCCGTAGAAGCTACACCTTC. Translation gives CASSQRWTVLRRSYTF.

This clonotype was seen more than once but under ten times. The junction departs from germline at one end; a sequencing error may be responsible. This chain links TRBV6-2 or TRBV6-3 with TRBJ1-1; D uncertain. This CDR3 comprises 13 residues. Looked up from germline, CDR1 is MNHEY and CDR2 is SVGEGT. The DNA of the CDR3 is TGTGCCAGCAGTTACTCGCCCCTTTTTGGTGGCAGCTTT. This sequence encodes CASSYSPLFGGSF.

This clonotype has more than one count but fewer than ten. The chain is built from TRBV5-6 and TRBJ1-6; D is perhaps TRBD1 (5 bases). This CDR3 comprises 14 residues. Trimming pared 0 bases from V and 5 bases from J, leaving 6 bases between. From germline, CDR1 is SGHDT and CDR2 YYEEEE. In DNA form, the CDR3 reads TGTGCCAGCAGCTTGGGACAGAATAATTCACCCCTCCACTTT. This codes for CASSLGQNNSPLHF.

This clonotype was seen ten or more times. The J gene is TRBJ2-7, the V gene TRBV11-2; 10 bases align to TRBD2. Per germline, CDR1 SGHAT and CDR2 FQNNGV. The CDR3 runs to 16 residues. V gave up 0 bases and J gave up 3 bases; unmatched junction bases: 5. CDR3 region: CASSLEGASGGYEQYF. The CDR3 DNA sequence: TGTGCCAGCAGCTTAGAGGGGGCTAGCGGGGGCTACGAGCAGTACTTC.

This clonotype occurred many times. The V and J genes are TRBV12-3 or TRBV12-4 and TRBJ1-5; no reliable D call. Trimming shortened V by 5 bases and J by 2 bases, and 13 bases separated the two germline ends. This CDR3 has 15 residues. The CDR3 is CASSPSGVRNQPQHF. CDR3 sequence (DNA): TGTGCCAGCAGTCCCTCAGGAGTGCGCAATCAGCCCCAGCATTTT.